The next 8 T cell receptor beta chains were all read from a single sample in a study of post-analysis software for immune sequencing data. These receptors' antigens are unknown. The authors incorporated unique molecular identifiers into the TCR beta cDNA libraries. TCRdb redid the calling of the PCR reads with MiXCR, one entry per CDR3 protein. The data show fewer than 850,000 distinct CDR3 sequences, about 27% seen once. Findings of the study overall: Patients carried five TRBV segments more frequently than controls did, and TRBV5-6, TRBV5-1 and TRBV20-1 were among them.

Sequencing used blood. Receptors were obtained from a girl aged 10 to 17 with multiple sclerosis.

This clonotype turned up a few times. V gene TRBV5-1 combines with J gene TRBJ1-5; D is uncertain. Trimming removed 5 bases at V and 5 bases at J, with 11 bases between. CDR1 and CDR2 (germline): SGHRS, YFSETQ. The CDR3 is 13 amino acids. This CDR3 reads CASRQDSYQPQHF. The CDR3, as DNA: TGCGCCAGCAGGCAGGATTCTTATCAGCCCCAGCATTTT. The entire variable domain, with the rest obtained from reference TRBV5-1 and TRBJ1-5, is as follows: KAGVTQTPRYLIKTRGQQVTLSCSPISGHRSVSWYQQTPGQGLQFLFEYFSETQRNKGNFPGRFSGRQFSNSRSEMNVSTLELGDSALYLCASRQDSYQPQHFGDGTRLSIL.

As DNA, the CDR3 is TGCGCCAGCAGCTTTAGCCCTAGCGGGGGGGCCAGGAATGAGCAGTTCTTC. Translated: CASSFSPSGGARNEQFF. The rearrangement uses TRBV5-1 and TRBJ2-1, with 12 bases matching TRBD2. CDR3 length equals 17 residues. V lost 2 bases and J lost 7; bases outside the gene matches: 10. The germline V gene encodes CDR1 SGHRS and CDR2 YFSETQ.

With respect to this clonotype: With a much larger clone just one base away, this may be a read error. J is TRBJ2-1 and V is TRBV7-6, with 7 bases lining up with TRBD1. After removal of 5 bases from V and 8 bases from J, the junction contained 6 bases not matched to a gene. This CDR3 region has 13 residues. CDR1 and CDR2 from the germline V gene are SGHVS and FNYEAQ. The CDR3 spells CASSPDRAHEQFF. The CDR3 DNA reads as TGTGCCAGCAGCCCTGACAGGGCCCATGAGCAGTTCTTC.

The DNA for the CDR3 is TGCGCCAGCAGCTTGAAGGCTTGGGGAGCTGGGTATGGCTACACCTTC. As protein: CASSLKAWGAGYGYTF. This chain joins TRBV5-1 and TRBJ1-2; D ambiguous. Per the germline V gene, CDR1 is SGHRS and CDR2 is YFSETQ. The CDR3 is made up of 16 amino acids. With 1 base removed from V and 5 bases from J, the gap between germline ends came to 18 bases.

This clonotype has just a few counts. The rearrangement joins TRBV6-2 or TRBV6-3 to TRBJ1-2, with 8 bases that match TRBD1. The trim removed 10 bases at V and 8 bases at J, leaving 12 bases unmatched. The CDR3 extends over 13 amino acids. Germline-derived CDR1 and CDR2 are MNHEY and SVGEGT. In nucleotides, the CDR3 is TGTGCCATCAATGGACAGGGCAAAAGAGGCTACACCTTC. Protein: CAINGQGKRGYTF.

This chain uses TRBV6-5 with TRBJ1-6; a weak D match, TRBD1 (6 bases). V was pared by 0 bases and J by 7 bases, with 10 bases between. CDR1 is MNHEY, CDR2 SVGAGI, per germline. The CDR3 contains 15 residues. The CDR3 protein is CASSYSVGGNSPLHF. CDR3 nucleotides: TGTGCCAGCAGTTACTCGGTAGGGGGAAATTCACCCCTCCACTTT.

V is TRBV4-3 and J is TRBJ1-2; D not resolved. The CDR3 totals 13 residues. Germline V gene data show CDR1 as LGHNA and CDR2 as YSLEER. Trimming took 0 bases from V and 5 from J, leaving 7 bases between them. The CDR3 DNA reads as TGCGCCAGCAGCCAAGAGGGAGATTATGGCTACACCTTC. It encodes CASSQEGDYGYTF.

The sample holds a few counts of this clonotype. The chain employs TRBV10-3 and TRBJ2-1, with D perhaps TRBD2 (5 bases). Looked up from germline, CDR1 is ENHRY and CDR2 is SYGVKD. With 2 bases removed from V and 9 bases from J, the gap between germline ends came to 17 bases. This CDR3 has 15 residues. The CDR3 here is CAISEAGVGVAEQFF. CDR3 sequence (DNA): TGTGCCATCAGTGAGGCCGGGGTTGGGGTTGCTGAGCAGTTCTTC.